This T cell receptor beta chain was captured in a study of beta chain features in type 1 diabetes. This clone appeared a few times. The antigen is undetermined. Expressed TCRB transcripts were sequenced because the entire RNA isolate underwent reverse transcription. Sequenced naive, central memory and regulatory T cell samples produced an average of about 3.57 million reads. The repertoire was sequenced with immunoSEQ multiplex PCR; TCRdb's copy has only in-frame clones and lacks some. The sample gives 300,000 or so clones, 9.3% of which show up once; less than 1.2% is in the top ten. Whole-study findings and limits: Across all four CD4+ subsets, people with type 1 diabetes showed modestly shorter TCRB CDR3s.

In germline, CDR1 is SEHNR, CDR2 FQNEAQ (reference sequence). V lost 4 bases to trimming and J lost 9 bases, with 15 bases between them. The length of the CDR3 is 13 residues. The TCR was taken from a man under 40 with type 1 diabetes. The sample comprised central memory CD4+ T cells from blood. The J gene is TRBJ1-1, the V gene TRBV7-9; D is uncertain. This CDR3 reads CASSSREGSKAFF. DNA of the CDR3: TGTGCCAGCAGCTCCCGCGAAGGCAGCAAAGCTTTCTTT.